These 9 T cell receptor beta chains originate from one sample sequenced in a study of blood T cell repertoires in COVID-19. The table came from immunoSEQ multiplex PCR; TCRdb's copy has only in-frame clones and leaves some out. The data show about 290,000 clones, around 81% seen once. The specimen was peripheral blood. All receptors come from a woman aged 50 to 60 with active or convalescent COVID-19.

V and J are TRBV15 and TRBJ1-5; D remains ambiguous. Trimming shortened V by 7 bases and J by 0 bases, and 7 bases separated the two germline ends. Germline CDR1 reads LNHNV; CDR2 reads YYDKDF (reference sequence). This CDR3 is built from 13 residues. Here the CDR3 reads CATTRYSNQPQHF. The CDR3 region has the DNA TGTGCCACCACTAGGTATAGCAATCAGCCCCAGCATTTT.

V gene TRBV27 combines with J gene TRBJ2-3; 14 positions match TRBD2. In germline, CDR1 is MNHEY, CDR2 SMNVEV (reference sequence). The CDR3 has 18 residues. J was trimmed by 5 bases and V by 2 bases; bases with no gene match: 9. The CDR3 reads CASSLIGPGLAGEDTQYF. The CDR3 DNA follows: TGTGCCAGCAGTTTAATCGGTCCGGGACTAGCGGGAGAAGATACGCAGTATTTT.

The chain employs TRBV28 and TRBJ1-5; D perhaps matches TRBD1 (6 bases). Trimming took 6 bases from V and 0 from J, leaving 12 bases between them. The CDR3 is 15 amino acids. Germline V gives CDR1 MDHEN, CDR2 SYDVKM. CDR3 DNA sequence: TGTGCCAGCAGCCCTACGGGACATAGCAATCAGCCCCAGCATTTT. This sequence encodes CASSPTGHSNQPQHF.

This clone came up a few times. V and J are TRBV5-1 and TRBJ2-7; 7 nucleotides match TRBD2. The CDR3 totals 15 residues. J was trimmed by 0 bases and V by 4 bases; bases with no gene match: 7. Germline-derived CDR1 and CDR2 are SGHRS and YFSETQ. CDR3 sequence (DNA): TGCGCCAGCAGCCTGAGCGGGACCAGCTCCTACGAGCAGTACTTC. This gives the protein CASSLSGTSSYEQYF.

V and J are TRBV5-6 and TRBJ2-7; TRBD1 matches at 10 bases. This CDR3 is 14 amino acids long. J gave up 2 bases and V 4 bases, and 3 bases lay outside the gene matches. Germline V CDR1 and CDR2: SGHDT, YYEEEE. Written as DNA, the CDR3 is TGTGCCAGCAGCATAGGACAGGGGGCCTACGAGCAGTACTTC. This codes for CASSIGQGAYEQYF.

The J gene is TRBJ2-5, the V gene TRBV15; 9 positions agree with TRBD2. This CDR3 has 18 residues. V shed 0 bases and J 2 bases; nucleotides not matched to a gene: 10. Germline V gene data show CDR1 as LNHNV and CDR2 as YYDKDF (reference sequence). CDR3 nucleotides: TGTGCCACCAGCAGAGATAACGGTTTAGCGGGAGTTCAAGAGACCCAGTACTTC. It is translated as CATSRDNGLAGVQETQYF.

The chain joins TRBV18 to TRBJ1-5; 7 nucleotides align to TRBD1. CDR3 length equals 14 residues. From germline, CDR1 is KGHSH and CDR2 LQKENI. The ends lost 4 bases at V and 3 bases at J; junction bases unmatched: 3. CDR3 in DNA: TGTGCCAGCTCACGTGGACAGGTCAATCAGCCCCAGCATTTT. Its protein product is CASSRGQVNQPQHF.

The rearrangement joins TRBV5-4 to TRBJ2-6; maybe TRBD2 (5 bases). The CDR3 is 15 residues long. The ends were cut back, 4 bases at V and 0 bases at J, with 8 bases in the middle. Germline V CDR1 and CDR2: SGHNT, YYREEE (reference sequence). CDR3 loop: CASSPGYSGANVLTF. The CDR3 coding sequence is TGTGCCAGCAGCCCGGGGTACTCTGGGGCCAACGTCCTGACTTTC.

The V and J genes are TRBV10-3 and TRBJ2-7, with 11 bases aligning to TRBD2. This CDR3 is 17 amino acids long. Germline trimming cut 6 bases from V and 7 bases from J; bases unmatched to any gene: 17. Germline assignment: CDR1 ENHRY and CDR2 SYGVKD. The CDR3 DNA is TGTGCCATCAGAGGGGTTCTCACTAGCGGGAGTCGTACGGAGCAGTACTTC. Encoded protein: CAIRGVLTSGSRTEQYF.